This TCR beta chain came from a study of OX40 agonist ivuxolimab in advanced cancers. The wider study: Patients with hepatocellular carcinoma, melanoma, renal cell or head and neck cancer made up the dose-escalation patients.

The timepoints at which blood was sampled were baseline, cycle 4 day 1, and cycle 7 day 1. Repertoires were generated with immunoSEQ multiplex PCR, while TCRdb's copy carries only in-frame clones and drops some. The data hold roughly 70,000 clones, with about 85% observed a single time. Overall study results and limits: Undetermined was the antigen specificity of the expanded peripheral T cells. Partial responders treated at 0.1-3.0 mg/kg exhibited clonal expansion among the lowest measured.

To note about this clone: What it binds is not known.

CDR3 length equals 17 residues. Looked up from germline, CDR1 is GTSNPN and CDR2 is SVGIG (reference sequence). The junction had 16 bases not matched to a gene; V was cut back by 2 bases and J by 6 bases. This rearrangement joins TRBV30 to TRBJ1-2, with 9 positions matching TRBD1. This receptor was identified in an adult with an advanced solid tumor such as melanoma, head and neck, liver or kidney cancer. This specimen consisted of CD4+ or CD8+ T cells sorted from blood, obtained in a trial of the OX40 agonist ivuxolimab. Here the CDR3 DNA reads TGTGCCTGGAGTATATCTACTCGTCCGGGACAGGGACATGGCTACACCTTC. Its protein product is CAWSISTRPGQGHGYTF.